One sample yielded the 7 T cell receptor beta chains listed below, sequenced in a study of identical twins' blood T cells. TCRdb reanalysed the 5' RACE reads using MiXCR and keeps one entry per CDR3 protein. The sample contains a few hundred thousand distinct CDR3 sequences, 25% to 35% of which appear only once. Material: PBMCs. All receptors derive from a woman between 18 and 55 years old in good health.

In this sample, this clonotype turned up many times. Its ends do not fully match the called genes, so a read error is possible. The chain links TRBV2 to TRBJ1-2; maybe TRBD1 (5 bases). CDR3 length: 15 residues. Per the germline V gene, CDR1 is SNHLY and CDR2 is FYNNEI. In DNA form, the CDR3 reads TGTGCCAGCAGTGAGGGGACCTGGGCTAACTATGCCTACACCTTC. It encodes CASSEGTWANYAYTF.

A few counts support this clonotype. CDR3 DNA sequence: TGCAGTGCTAGAGATCCGGGGGAGGCCTATGGCTACACCTTC. This translates into CSARDPGEAYGYTF. The chain links TRBV20-1 to TRBJ1-2; a weak D match, TRBD1 (5 bases). V was clipped by 0 bases and J by 4 bases, with 12 bases between them. There are 14 residues in the CDR3. Germline V gene data show CDR1 as DFQATT and CDR2 as SNEGSKA (reference sequence).

This clonotype was seen a single time. This may arise from a read error, as a much more abundant clone is one base away. This chain joins TRBV19 and TRBJ2-2; weak D call: TRBD1 (6 bases). The CDR3 extends over 13 amino acids. Germline V gene sequence: CDR1 LNHDA, CDR2 SQIVND (reference sequence). The CDR3 DNA reads TGTACCAGTGGACAGCAATTTACCGGGGAGCTGTTTTTT. As protein: CTSGQQFTGELFF.

This sequence joins TRBV27 and TRBJ1-1, with D possibly being TRBD1 (6 bases). Trimming took off 7 bases at V and 5 bases at J, with 17 bases between the two ends. Germline CDR1 reads MNHEY; CDR2 reads SMNVEV (reference sequence). The CDR3 spans 14 residues. CDR3 nucleotides: TGTGCCAGCACTCGCGGGGACATACAAACTGAAGCTTTCTTT. It translates to CASTRGDIQTEAFF.

This clonotype was detected a few times. V gene TRBV27 combines with J gene TRBJ1-1, with unresolved D. Germline loops: CDR1 MNHEY, CDR2 SMNVEV (reference sequence). V gave up 5 bases and J gave up 6 bases, with 13 bases separating them. This CDR3 is built from 13 residues. CDR3 region: CASSRRGIPEAFF. In DNA, the CDR3 is TGTGCCAGCAGTCGTAGAGGAATCCCTGAAGCTTTCTTT.

This clonotype was counted a few times. This chain connects TRBV29-1 to TRBJ1-1; D not certain. The CDR3 is 13 residues long. V shed 1 base and J shed 5 bases, with 11 bases lying between them. The germline V gene has CDR1 SQVTM and CDR2 ANQGSEA. For the CDR3, the DNA is TGCAGCGTTGAAGGGGTCCGGGGAACTGAAGCTTTCTTT. This encodes CSVEGVRGTEAFF.

The chain couples TRBV30 to TRBJ1-1; D unclear. Trimming took 1 base from V and 1 from J, leaving 10 bases between them. Germline V CDR1 and CDR2: GTSNPN, SVGIG (reference sequence). The CDR3 spans 14 residues. The CDR3 sequence is CAWSGKGGNTEAFF. The CDR3 coding sequence is TGTGCCTGGAGTGGAAAAGGTGGGAACACTGAAGCTTTCTTT.